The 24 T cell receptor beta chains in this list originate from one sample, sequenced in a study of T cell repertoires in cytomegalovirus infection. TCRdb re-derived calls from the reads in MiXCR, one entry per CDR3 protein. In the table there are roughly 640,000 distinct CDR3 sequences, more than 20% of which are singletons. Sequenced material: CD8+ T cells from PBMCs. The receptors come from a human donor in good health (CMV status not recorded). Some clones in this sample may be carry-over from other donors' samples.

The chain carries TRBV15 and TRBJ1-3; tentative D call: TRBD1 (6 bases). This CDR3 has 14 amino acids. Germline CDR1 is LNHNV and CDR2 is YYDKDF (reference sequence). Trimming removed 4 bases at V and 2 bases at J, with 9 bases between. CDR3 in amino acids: CATSNRTAGNTIYF. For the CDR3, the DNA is TGTGCCACCAGCAACCGGACAGCTGGAAACACCATATATTTT.

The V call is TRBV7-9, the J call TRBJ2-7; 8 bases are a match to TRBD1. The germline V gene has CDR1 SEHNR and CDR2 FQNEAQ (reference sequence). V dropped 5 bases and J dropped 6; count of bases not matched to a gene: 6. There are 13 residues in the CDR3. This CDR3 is CASSIPGGGEQYF. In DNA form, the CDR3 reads TGTGCCAGCAGCATCCCAGGGGGCGGCGAGCAGTACTTC.

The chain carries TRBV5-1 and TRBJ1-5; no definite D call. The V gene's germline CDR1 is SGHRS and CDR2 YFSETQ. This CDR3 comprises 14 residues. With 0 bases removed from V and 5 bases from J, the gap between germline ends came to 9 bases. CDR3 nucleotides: TGCGCCAGCAGCTTGGGAGTAGGTCATCAGCCCCAGCATTTT. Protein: CASSLGVGHQPQHF.

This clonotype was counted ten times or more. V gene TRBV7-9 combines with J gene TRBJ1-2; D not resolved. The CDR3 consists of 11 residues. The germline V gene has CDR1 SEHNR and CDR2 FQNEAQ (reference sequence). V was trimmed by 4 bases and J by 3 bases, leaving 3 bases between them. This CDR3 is CASSSYYGYTF. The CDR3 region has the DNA TGTGCCAGCAGCTCATACTATGGCTACACCTTC.

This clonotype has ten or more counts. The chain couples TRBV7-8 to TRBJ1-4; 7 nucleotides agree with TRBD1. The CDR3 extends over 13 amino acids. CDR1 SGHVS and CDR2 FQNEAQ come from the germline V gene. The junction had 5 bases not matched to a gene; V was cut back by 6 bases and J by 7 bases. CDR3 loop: CASRRTGPEKLFF. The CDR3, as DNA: TGTGCCAGCAGAAGGACAGGCCCTGAAAAACTGTTTTTT.

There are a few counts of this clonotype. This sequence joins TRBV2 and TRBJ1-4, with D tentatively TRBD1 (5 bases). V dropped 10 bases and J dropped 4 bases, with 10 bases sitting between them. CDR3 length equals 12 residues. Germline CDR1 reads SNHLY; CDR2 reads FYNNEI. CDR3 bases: TGTGCCAACCGGGGCCTTAATGAAAAACTGTTTTTT. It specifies CANRGLNEKLFF.

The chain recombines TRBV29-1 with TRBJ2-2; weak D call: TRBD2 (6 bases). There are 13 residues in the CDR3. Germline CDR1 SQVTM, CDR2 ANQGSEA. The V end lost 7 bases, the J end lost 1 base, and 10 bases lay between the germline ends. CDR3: CSAEGGNTGELFF. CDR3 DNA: TGCAGCGCAGAGGGAGGGAACACCGGGGAGCTGTTTTTT.

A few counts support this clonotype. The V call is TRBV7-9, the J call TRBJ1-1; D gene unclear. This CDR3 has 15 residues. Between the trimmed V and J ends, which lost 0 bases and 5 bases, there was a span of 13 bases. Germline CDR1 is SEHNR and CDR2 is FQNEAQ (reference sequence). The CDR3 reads CASSLARTGWTEAFF. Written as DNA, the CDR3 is TGTGCCAGCAGCTTAGCGCGGACGGGGTGGACTGAAGCTTTCTTT.

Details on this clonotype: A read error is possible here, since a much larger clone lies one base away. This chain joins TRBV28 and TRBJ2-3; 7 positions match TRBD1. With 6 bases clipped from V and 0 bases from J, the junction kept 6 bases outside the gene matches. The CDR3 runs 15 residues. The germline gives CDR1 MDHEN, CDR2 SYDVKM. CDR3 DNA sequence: TGTGCCAGCAGCCCCGACAGGGTTAGCACAGATACGCAGTATTTT. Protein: CASSPDRVSTDTQYF.

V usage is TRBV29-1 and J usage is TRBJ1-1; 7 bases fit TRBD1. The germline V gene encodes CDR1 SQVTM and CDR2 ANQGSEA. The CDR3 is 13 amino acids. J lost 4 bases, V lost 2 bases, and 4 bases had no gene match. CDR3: CSVEQGQSTEAFF. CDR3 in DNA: TGCAGCGTTGAACAGGGACAGAGCACTGAAGCTTTCTTT.

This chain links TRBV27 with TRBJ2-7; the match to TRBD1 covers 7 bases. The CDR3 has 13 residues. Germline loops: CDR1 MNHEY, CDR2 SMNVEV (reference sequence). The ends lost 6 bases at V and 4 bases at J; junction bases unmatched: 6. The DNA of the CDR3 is TGTGCCAGCAGCCATCAGACAGGGTACGAGCAGTACGTC. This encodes CASSHQTGYEQYV.

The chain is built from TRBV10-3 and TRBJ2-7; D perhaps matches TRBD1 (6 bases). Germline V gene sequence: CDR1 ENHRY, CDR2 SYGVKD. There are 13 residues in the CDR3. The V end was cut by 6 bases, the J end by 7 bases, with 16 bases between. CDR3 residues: CAIRSPTGGEQYV. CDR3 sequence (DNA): TGTGCCATCAGAAGCCCGACAGGAGGTGAGCAGTACGTC.

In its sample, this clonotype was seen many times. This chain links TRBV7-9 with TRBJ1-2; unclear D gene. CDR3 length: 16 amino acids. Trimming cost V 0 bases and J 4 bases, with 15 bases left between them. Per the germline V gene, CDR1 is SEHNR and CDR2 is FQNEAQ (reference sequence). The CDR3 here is CASSLAHDGDRYGYTF. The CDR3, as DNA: TGTGCCAGCAGCTTAGCTCACGACGGAGATCGCTATGGCTACACCTTC.

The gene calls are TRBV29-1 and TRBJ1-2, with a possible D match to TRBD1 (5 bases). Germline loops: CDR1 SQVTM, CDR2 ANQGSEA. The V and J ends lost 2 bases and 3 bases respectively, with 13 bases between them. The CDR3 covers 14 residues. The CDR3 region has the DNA TGCAGCGTTGAACCCGCGGGGGTCGACTATGGCTACACCTTC. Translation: CSVEPAGVDYGYTF.

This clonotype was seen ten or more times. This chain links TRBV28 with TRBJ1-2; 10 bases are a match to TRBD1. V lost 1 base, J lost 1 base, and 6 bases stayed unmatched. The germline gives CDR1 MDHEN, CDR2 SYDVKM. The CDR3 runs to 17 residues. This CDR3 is CASSLSLRDRGNYGYTF. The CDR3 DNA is TGTGCCAGCAGTTTATCTCTCCGGGACAGGGGTAACTATGGCTACACCTTC.

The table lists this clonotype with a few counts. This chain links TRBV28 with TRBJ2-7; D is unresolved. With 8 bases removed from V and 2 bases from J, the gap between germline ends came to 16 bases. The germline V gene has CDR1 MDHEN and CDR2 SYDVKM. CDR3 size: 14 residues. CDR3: CASAAGRVPYEQYV. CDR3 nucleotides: TGTGCCAGCGCCGCCGGTAGAGTACCCTACGAGCAGTACGTC.

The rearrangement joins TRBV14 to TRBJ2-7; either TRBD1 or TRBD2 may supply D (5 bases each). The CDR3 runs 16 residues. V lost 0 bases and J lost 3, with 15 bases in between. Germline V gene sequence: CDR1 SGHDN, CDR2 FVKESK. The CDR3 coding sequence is TGTGCCAGCAGCCAAGAGGGACGGGCACGGTTCTACGAGCAGTACTTC. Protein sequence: CASSQEGRARFYEQYF.

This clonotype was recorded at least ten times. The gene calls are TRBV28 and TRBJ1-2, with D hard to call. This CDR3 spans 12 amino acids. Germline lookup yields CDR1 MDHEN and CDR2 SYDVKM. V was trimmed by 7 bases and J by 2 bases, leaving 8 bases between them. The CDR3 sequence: CASIADNYGYTF. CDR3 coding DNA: TGTGCCAGCATCGCAGACAACTATGGCTACACCTTC.

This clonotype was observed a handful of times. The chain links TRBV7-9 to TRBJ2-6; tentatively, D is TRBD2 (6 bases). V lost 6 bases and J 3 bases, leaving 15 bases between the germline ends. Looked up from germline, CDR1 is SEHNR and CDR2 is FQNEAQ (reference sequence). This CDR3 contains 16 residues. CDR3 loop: CASSGVRGDGANVLTF. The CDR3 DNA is TGTGCCAGCAGTGGAGTACGCGGGGATGGGGCCAACGTCCTGACTTTC.

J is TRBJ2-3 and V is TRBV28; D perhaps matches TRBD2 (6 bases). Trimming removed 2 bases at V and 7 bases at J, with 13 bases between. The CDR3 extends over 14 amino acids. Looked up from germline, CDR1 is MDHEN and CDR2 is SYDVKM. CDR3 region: CASSLGGKGYTQYF. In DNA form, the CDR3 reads TGTGCCAGCAGTTTAGGAGGGAAAGGGTATACGCAGTATTTT. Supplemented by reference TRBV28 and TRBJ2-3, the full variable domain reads DVKVTQSSRYLVKRTGEKVFLECVQDMDHENMFWYRQDPGLGLRLIYFSYDVKMKEKGDIPEGYSVSREKKERFSLILESASTNQTSMYLCASSLGGKGYTQYFGPGTRLTVL.

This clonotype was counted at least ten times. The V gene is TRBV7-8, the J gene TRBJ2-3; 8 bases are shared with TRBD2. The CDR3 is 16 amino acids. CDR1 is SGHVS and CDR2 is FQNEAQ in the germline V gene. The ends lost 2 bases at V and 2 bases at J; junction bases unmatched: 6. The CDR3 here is CASSLIASGYTDTQYF. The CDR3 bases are TGTGCCAGCAGCTTAATTGCTAGCGGGTACACAGATACGCAGTATTTT. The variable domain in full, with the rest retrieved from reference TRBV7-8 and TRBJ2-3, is GAGVSQSPRYKVAKRGQDVALRCDPISGHVSLFWYQQALGQGPEFLTYFQNEAQLDKSGLPSDRFFAERPEGSVSTLKIQRTQQEDSAVYLCASSLIASGYTDTQYFGPGTRLTVL.

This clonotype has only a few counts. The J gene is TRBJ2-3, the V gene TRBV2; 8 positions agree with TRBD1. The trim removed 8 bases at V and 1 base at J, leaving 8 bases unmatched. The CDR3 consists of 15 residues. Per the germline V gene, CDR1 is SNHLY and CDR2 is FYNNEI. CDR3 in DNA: TGTGCCAGCCCTTCTGGGACAGGAGGCACAGATACGCAGTATTTT. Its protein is CASPSGTGGTDTQYF.

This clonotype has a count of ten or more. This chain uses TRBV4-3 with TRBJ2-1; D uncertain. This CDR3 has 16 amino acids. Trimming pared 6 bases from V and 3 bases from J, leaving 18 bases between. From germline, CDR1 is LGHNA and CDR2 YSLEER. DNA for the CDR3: TGCGCCAGCAGAGCCAACTTACGGACCGTCTACAATGAGCAGTTCTTC. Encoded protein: CASRANLRTVYNEQFF.

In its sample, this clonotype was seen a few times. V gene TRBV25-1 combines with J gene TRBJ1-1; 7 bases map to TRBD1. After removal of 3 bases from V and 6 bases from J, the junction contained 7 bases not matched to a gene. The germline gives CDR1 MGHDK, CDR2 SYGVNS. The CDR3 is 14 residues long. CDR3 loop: CASSDWGTVSEAFF. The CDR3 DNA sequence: TGTGCCAGCAGTGACTGGGGGACAGTTTCTGAAGCTTTCTTT. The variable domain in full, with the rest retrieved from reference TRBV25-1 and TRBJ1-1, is EADIYQTPRYLVIGTGKKITLECSQTMGHDKMYWYQQDPGMELHLIHYSYGVNSTEKGDLSSESTVSRIRTEHFPLTLESARPSHTSQYLCASSDWGTVSEAFFGQGTRLTVV.